These 21 T cell receptor beta chains originate from one sample sequenced in a study of CD8+ T cells in alopecia areata. RNA extraction and reverse transcription yielded cDNA as sequencing template. Sequencing used immunoSEQ multiplex PCR; TCRdb keeps in-frame clones, though not all of them. Here the sample spans some 180,000 clones, 56% being singletons. The sequenced material came from CD8+ T cells sorted from blood. The receptors shown here come from a human donor in good health.

This chain connects TRBV2 to TRBJ1-1, with D uncertain. The CDR3 extends over 12 amino acids. Germline CDR1 reads SNHLY; CDR2 reads FYNNEI. V dropped 4 bases and J dropped 0 bases, with 3 bases sitting between them. This CDR3 reads CASSAVNTEAFF. DNA for the CDR3: TGTGCCAGCAGTGCGGTGAACACTGAAGCTTTCTTT.

This clone has only a few counts. The gene calls are TRBV27 and TRBJ2-5, with 10 positions matching TRBD2. Germline CDR1 reads MNHEY; CDR2 reads SMNVEV (reference sequence). The CDR3 covers 16 residues. V dropped 3 bases and J dropped 1; count of bases not matched to a gene: 5. The CDR3 region has the DNA TGTGCCAGCAGTTTGACAGCGGGGGGGCCCCAAGAGACCCAGTACTTC. Protein: CASSLTAGGPQETQYF.

This clone was counted only a few times. The chain uses TRBV11-2 and TRBJ1-5, with D maybe TRBD1 (6 bases). The germline V and J ends were trimmed by 0 bases and 0 bases, with 12 bases remaining between them. Germline CDR1 and CDR2: SGHAT and FQNNGV. The CDR3 sequence is 17 residues long. CDR3 nucleotides: TGTGCCAGCAGCTTAGATTGGACAGCATATAGCAATCAGCCCCAGCATTTT. This codes for CASSLDWTAYSNQPQHF.

The genes are TRBV25-1 and TRBJ2-7; 7 bases fit TRBD1. V was clipped by 3 bases and J by 5 bases; unmatched bases: 7. The germline gives CDR1 MGHDK, CDR2 SYGVNS. There are 14 residues in the CDR3. The CDR3 region has the DNA TGTGCCAGCAGTGATTTAGGGGGCGTTGACGAGCAGTACTTC. Amino acids: CASSDLGGVDEQYF.

This clone was counted only a few times. The V gene is TRBV7-8, the J gene TRBJ1-5, with TRBD1 identical over 9 bases. CDR1 SGHVS and CDR2 FQNEAQ come from the germline V gene. The CDR3 sequence is 14 residues long. With 5 bases clipped from V and 5 bases from J, the junction kept 4 bases outside the gene matches. CDR3: CASSHGTGYQPQHF. CDR3 coding DNA: TGTGCCAGCAGCCATGGGACAGGGTATCAGCCCCAGCATTTT.

The chain combines TRBV9 with TRBJ2-1, with D possibly TRBD2 on 6 matching bases. This CDR3 has 14 residues. Trimming shortened V by 4 bases and J by 12 bases, and 20 bases separated the two germline ends. Looked up from germline, CDR1 is SGDLS and CDR2 is YYNGEE. This CDR3 is CASSPEWGVQWQFF. The CDR3 DNA reads TGTGCCAGCAGCCCCGAGTGGGGGGTCCAATGGCAGTTCTTC. The complete variable domain, with remaining parts taken from reference TRBV9 and TRBJ2-1, reads DSGVTQTPKHLITATGQRVTLRCSPRSGDLSVYWYQQSLDQGLQFLIQYYNGEERAKGNILERFSAQQFPDLHSELNLSSLELGDSALYFCASSPEWGVQWQFFGPGTRLTVL.

The rearrangement joins TRBV4-1 to TRBJ2-5; D perhaps matches TRBD2 (5 bases). V lost 3 bases to trimming and J lost 4 bases, with 12 bases between them. The CDR3 runs 14 residues. CDR1 MGHRA and CDR2 YSYEKL come from the germline V gene. CDR3 protein: CASSHSQGGETQYF. The DNA of the CDR3 is TGCGCCAGCAGCCATTCTCAAGGAGGAGAGACCCAGTACTTC.

This clone was counted once. V gene TRBV6-1 combines with J gene TRBJ2-5; TRBD2 might be the D (5 bases). Trimming left V 5 bases short and J 4 bases short, with 17 bases between. This CDR3 contains 15 residues. The germline V gene has CDR1 MNHNS and CDR2 SASEGT. The CDR3 DNA follows: TGTGCCAGCAGTCCCCACCGGGCAGAGGGAGAGACCCAGTACTTC. Its protein product is CASSPHRAEGETQYF.

J is TRBJ2-7 and V is TRBV6-1, with TRBD1 matching over 9 bases. The CDR3 is made up of 13 amino acids. From germline, CDR1 is MNHNS and CDR2 SASEGT. J was trimmed by 4 bases and V by 9 bases; bases with no gene match: 7. CDR3 region: CASTGTGLYEQYF. CDR3 DNA sequence: TGTGCCAGTACCGGGACAGGGCTGTACGAGCAGTACTTC.

The V gene is TRBV7-9, the J gene TRBJ2-1; 7 bases fit TRBD1. Germline V gives CDR1 SEHNR, CDR2 FQNEAQ (reference sequence). The ends lost 0 bases at V and 11 bases at J; junction bases unmatched: 1. The CDR3 loop spans 12 amino acids. CDR3 nucleotides: TGTGCCAGCAGCTTAGCGGACAGGAAGCAGTTCTTC. It translates to CASSLADRKQFF.

This clone came up once. The rearrangement joins TRBV15 to TRBJ1-2; tentative D call: TRBD1 (6 bases). Germline V gene data show CDR1 as LNHNV and CDR2 as YYDKDF (reference sequence). This CDR3 comprises 14 residues. The ends were cut back, 1 base at V and 6 bases at J, with 12 bases in the middle. The CDR3 nucleotides are TGTGCCACCAGCAGAGCCTTGGGGGGCGATGGCTACACCTTC. Amino acids: CATSRALGGDGYTF.

The J gene is TRBJ2-3, the V gene TRBV29-1, with 7 bases that match TRBD1. V shed 5 bases, J shed 4 bases, and the junction held 6 bases outside the gene matches. The germline gives CDR1 SQVTM, CDR2 ANQGSEA. CDR3 size: 13 residues. The CDR3, as DNA: TGCAGCGTTATAAAGGGGGCCGCAGATACGCAGTATTTT. Encoded protein: CSVIKGAADTQYF.

The V gene is TRBV2, the J gene TRBJ2-3; 7 bases agree with TRBD2. Germline V gene data show CDR1 as SNHLY and CDR2 as FYNNEI. Germline trimming cut 4 bases from V and 2 bases from J; bases unmatched to any gene: 6. There are 15 residues in the CDR3. CDR3 amino acids: CASSGASGNTDTQYF. The CDR3 DNA reads as TGTGCCAGCAGTGGAGCTAGCGGTAACACAGATACGCAGTATTTT.

The chain employs TRBV5-1 and TRBJ1-1; D gene uncertain. Germline values: CDR1 SGHRS, CDR2 YFSETQ. The CDR3 length is 13 residues. V dropped 1 base and J dropped 3 bases, with 7 bases sitting between them. DNA of the CDR3: TGCGCCAGCAGCTTGCTTCGGGACACTGAAGCTTTCTTT. This encodes CASSLLRDTEAFF.

This rearrangement joins TRBV6-1 to TRBJ1-5; D not certain. Trimming took off 2 bases at V and 3 bases at J, with 11 bases between the two ends. Per the germline V gene, CDR1 is MNHNS and CDR2 is SASEGT. CDR3 length: 15 residues. The CDR3 DNA follows: TGTGCCAGCAGTGAACACACAGCTATCAATCAGCCCCAGCATTTT. Its protein is CASSEHTAINQPQHF.

The chain couples TRBV11-2 to TRBJ2-7, with D perhaps given as TRBD1 or TRBD2 (5 bases each). The CDR3 runs to 14 residues. In germline, CDR1 is SGHAT, CDR2 FQNNGV. V lost 1 base to trimming and J lost 5 bases, with 12 bases between them. In DNA, the CDR3 is TGTGCCAGCAGCTTAGGGCCAGGGACCGACGAGCAGTACTTC. Amino acids: CASSLGPGTDEQYF.

The V call is TRBV30, the J call TRBJ2-3; weak D call: TRBD2 (7 bases). Germline assignment: CDR1 GTSNPN and CDR2 SVGIG (reference sequence). The CDR3 extends over 13 amino acids. With 5 bases removed from V and 2 bases from J, the gap between germline ends came to 11 bases. This CDR3 is CAWAGANTDTQYF. Here the CDR3 DNA reads TGTGCCTGGGCGGGGGCGAACACAGATACGCAGTATTTT.

This clone was seen only a few times. This chain uses TRBV4-1 with TRBJ2-5; 8 nucleotides line up with TRBD2. The J segment lost 5 bases and the V segment lost 0 bases, leaving 5 bases of the junction unmatched. Germline CDR1 and CDR2: MGHRA and YSYEKL. The CDR3 has 15 residues. The CDR3 reads CASSQEVRGGETQYF. The CDR3 region has the DNA TGCGCCAGCAGCCAAGAAGTACGGGGGGGGGAGACCCAGTACTTC.

The chain couples TRBV2 to TRBJ2-1; 11 bases align to TRBD2. The length of the CDR3 is 16 residues. CDR1 is SNHLY, CDR2 FYNNEI, per germline. The V and J ends lost 2 bases and 5 bases, in that order; junction bases with no gene match: 5. The CDR3 loop is CASSEFLAGGNNEQFF. Here the CDR3 DNA reads TGTGCCAGCAGTGAATTTCTAGCGGGGGGAAACAATGAGCAGTTCTTC.

This clone has just a few counts. CDR3 in amino acids: CASSSGQGKGYTF. For the CDR3, the DNA is TGCGCCAGCAGTTCGGGACAGGGGAAGGGCTACACCTTC. The V and J genes are TRBV5-1 and TRBJ1-2; 10 bases fit TRBD1. The germline gives CDR1 SGHRS, CDR2 YFSETQ. The V and J ends lost 5 bases and 8 bases, in that order; junction bases with no gene match: 6. There are 13 residues in the CDR3.

This rearrangement joins TRBV4-2 to TRBJ1-1, with a tentative D call TRBD1 (5 bases). Germline V CDR1 and CDR2: LGHNA, YNFKEQ. V was trimmed by 3 bases and J by 1 base, leaving 15 bases between them. The CDR3 loop spans 16 amino acids. The CDR3 sequence: CASSHPPGDGNTEAFF. The CDR3 DNA reads as TGTGCCAGCAGCCATCCTCCGGGGGACGGGAACACTGAAGCTTTCTTT.